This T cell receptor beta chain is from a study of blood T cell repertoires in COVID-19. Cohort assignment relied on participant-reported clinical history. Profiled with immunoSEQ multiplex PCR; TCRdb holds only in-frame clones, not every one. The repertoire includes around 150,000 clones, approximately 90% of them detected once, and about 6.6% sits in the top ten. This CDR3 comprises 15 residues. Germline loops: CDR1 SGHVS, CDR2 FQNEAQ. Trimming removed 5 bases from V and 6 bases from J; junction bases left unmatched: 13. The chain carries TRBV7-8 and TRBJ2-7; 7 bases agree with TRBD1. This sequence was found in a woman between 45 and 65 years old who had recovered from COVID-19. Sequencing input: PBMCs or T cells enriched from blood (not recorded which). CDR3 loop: CASSRDRVGRFEQYF. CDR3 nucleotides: TGTGCCAGCAGCCGCGACAGGGTAGGGCGCTTCGAGCAGTACTTC.